This is a list of T cell receptor beta chains from one sample in a study of T cells in Graves' hyperthyroidism and ophthalmopathy. TCRdb reprocessed the multiplex PCR reads via MiXCR and lists one record per CDR3 protein. Of some 500,000 distinct CDR3 sequences in the sample, around 14% were seen once. The specimen sequenced was blood. The receptors derive from a woman between 18 and 30 years old with Graves' hyperthyroidism. Each CDR3 is given with its conserved first and last residue. Fields, in order: CDR3 DNA, CDR3 protein, V gene, D gene, clone size, J gene. The D gene is left open where the match is weak. The size of a clone is reported for some rows only, either as once, few or many, or as a class for expanded clones.

TGTGCCAGCAGCCCCCGGACTGCCCCCTATGGCTACACCTTC CASSPRTAPYGYTF TRBV14 . many TRBJ1-2
TGTGCCACCAGTGATTCTGGGACAGGGGGGAGGGATACGCAGTATTTT CATSDSGTGGRDTQYF TRBV24-1 TRBD1 . TRBJ2-3
TGTGCCAGCAGCTCCCGAGCGGGTTCGTCTGGAAACACCATATATTTT CASSSRAGSSGNTIYF TRBV7-9 . few TRBJ1-3
TGTGCCAGCAGCCCACAGGACAGTATACTCCTCCACTTT CASSPQDSILLHF TRBV7-9 . many TRBJ1-6
TGTGCCATCCGACTAGCACGTTCTAGCACAGATACGCAGTATTTT CAIRLARSSTDTQYF TRBV13 TRBD2 many TRBJ2-3
TGCGCCAGCAGCTTGAACTCGTGGAACACTGAAGCTTTCTTT CASSLNSWNTEAFF TRBV5-1 . many TRBJ1-1
TGTGCCAGCAGCTTCCAGCGGGAGATCACAGATACGCAGTATTTT CASSFQREITDTQYF TRBV7-2 TRBD2 many TRBJ2-3
TGTGCCAGCAGCTTGGAATGGAACGAGCAGTACTTC CASSLEWNEQYF TRBV7-9 . . TRBJ2-7
TGTGCCAGCAGAACCCTTCAGCGGGAACCCTACGAGCAGTACTTC CASRTLQREPYEQYF TRBV6-1 TRBD2 many TRBJ2-7
TGTGCCACCAGTGAGGGAAAGGACATGAGCTCCTACAATGAGCAGTTCTTC CATSEGKDMSSYNEQFF TRBV24-1 . many TRBJ2-1
TGCAGCGCTTGGGACAGGGGACATATAGATGGCTACACCTTC CSAWDRGHIDGYTF TRBV20-1 TRBD1 many TRBJ1-2
TGTGCCAGCAGTCCGCCGGGACTAGCGGGAAGAAGGACCTTCCAAGAGACCCAGTACTTC CASSPPGLAGRRTFQETQYF TRBV6-1 TRBD2 many TRBJ2-5
TGTGCCAGCAGTAGACTAACGGGGGACCAAGAGACCCAGTACTTC CASSRLTGDQETQYF TRBV6-1 . . TRBJ2-5
TGCGCCAGCAGCTTGTCGTCAGGGGGCAATGAGCAGTTCTTC CASSLSSGGNEQFF TRBV5-1 TRBD1 many TRBJ2-1
TGTGCCAGCACCCCCGCGGGGCGGAAAAAAAACATTCAGTACTTC CASTPAGRKKNIQYF TRBV7-9 . many TRBJ2-4
TGTGCCAGCAGTCGGGGGGACGGAATCTACGAGCAGTACTTC CASSRGDGIYEQYF TRBV6-1 TRBD2 many TRBJ2-7
TGCGCCAGCAGCTGGCCGGGGGGCGCCTACGAGCAGTACTTC CASSWPGGAYEQYF TRBV5-1 . . TRBJ2-7
TGTGCCAGCTGGGGGACAAACTATGGCTACACCTTC CASWGTNYGYTF TRBV28 . many TRBJ1-2
TGTGCCAGCAGCTACATAGCGGGGGAAGAGACCCAGTACTTC CASSYIAGEETQYF TRBV11-2 TRBD2 . TRBJ2-5
TGCAGTGCAGGGGTAGACATATATGGCTACACCTTC CSAGVDIYGYTF TRBV20-1 . many TRBJ1-2
TGCAGCGTAGCTAGAACCGGGGAGCTGTTTTTT CSVARTGELFF TRBV29-1 . many TRBJ2-2
TGTGCCAGTAGTCGACAGGGTGGAACCGGGGAGCTGTTTTTT CASSRQGGTGELFF TRBV28 TRBD1 many TRBJ2-2
TGTGCCTGGAACCTCGGGACGCACAACAGGGAGCTGTTTTTT CAWNLGTHNRELFF TRBV30 . many TRBJ2-2
TGCAGTGCTACCCGGGGGGGATCGTACACTGAAGCTTTCTTT CSATRGGSYTEAFF TRBV20-1 . few TRBJ1-1
TGTGCCAGCAGTTTAGTGGCAGGGTATAGTACCAAAAACATTCAGTACTTC CASSLVAGYSTKNIQYF TRBV12-3/TRBV12-4 . many TRBJ2-4
TGTGCCAGCAGCTTAAAAGCGGGACAGGGCTACAATGAGCAGTTCTTC CASSLKAGQGYNEQFF TRBV7-9 TRBD1 many TRBJ2-1
TGTGCCAGCACCCCACTTGTGGGCCAGGAGTATCAGCCCCAGCATTTT CASTPLVGQEYQPQHF TRBV28 . many TRBJ1-5
TGCGCCAGCAGCCGGAGCATGACAGGGGTAGAGTACGAGCAGTACTTC CASSRSMTGVEYEQYF TRBV4-1 TRBD1 few TRBJ2-7
TGTGCCATCACTCTGACAGGGGGCTTTTCAGAAGCTTTCTTT CAITLTGGFSEAFF TRBV10-3 TRBD1 many TRBJ1-1
TGCAGTGCTAGAGAGAGGGGACAGGCTAACTATGGCTACACCTTC CSARERGQANYGYTF TRBV20-1 TRBD1 many TRBJ1-2
TGTGCCAGCTCACCGGGGACAGGAAGCAACACAGATACGCAGTATTTT CASSPGTGSNTDTQYF TRBV18 TRBD1 many TRBJ2-3
TGTGCCAGCAGCTTGGATGGGAGAGGCGCCTACAATGAGCAGTTCTTC CASSLDGRGAYNEQFF TRBV5-8 . many TRBJ2-1
TGTGCCTGGGGGGGTGAAAAACTGTTTTTT CAWGGEKLFF TRBV30 . many TRBJ1-4
TGTGCCAGCAGTTTAATAGGGACTAGCGGACCCAACGAGCAGTACTTC CASSLIGTSGPNEQYF TRBV27 TRBD2 many TRBJ2-7
TGTGCCACCAGTGATTTGATTTCAGGGGGCACAGATACGCAGTATTTT CATSDLISGGTDTQYF TRBV24-1 . many TRBJ2-3
TGTGCCAGCGAAAGAGGGGCCAACACTGAAGCTTTCTTT CASERGANTEAFF TRBV6-1 . few TRBJ1-1
TGTGCCAGCAGTTTAGCGTCGGGGGGTCAGCCCCAGCATTTT CASSLASGGQPQHF TRBV12-3/TRBV12-4 . many TRBJ1-5